This TCR beta chain was sequenced for a study of blood T cell repertoires in COVID-19. Original data processing: For nucleated cells, counts were estimated from reference gene primer amplification. The repertoire was sequenced with immunoSEQ multiplex PCR; TCRdb's copy has only in-frame clones and lacks some. V, J and clone size are taken as reported in that table, and D and trimming were inferred from the DNA itself. The sample gives about 150,000 clones, approximately 82% of which show up once; roughly 8.9% is in the top ten. This CDR3 is built from 13 residues. This chain links TRBV21-1 with TRBJ1-1; the listed D gene, TRBD1, was not tested against the DNA. TRBV21-1 is a recognized pseudogene. The receptor was derived from a woman in her forties or fifties with acute or convalescent COVID-19. Sample: peripheral blood. The CDR3 region has the DNA TGTGCCAGCAGGCTGACAGGGGGGAGTGAAGCTTTCTTT. Translating it yields CASRLTGGSEAFF.